The 25 T cell receptor beta chains below were found in one sample sequenced in a study of blood T cell repertoires in COVID-19. Profiled with immunoSEQ multiplex PCR; TCRdb holds only in-frame clones, not every one. Of around 150,000 clones detected, around 80% appear once; the ten largest clones hold around a fifth. Sequences were obtained from peripheral blood. The receptors originated from a woman of 80 years or more with acute or convalescent COVID-19.

Only a few counts were recorded for this clone. The chain couples TRBV30 to TRBJ1-6; 9 bases match TRBD1. Germline values: CDR1 GTSNPN, CDR2 SVGIG (reference sequence). The CDR3 runs 15 residues. With 3 bases clipped from V and 5 bases from J, the junction kept 5 bases outside the gene matches. The chain's CDR3 is CAWRDWTGDNSPLHF. The CDR3 DNA is TGTGCCTGGAGGGACTGGACAGGGGATAATTCACCCCTCCACTTT.

The gene calls are TRBV29-1 and TRBJ2-1; no reliable D call. Germline lookup yields CDR1 SQVTM and CDR2 ANQGSEA. V dropped 3 bases and J dropped 9 bases, with 12 bases sitting between them. The CDR3 contains 12 residues. The CDR3 region is CSVDGSVAEQFF. The DNA of the CDR3 is TGCAGCGTTGATGGGTCCGTAGCTGAGCAGTTCTTC.

The chain employs TRBV10-3 and TRBJ2-3; 12 bases map to TRBD2. Losses at the gene ends were 0 bases for V and 8 bases for J; bases not matched to a gene: 3. The germline V gene has CDR1 ENHRY and CDR2 SYGVKD. The CDR3 contains 15 residues. The CDR3 DNA sequence: TGTGCCATCAGTGAGTCGACTAGCGGGAGACTTACGCAGTATTTT. Amino acid sequence: CAISESTSGRLTQYF.

This clone was seen only a few times. The chain links TRBV6-2 or TRBV6-3 to TRBJ2-1; 8 nucleotides match TRBD1. The V and J ends lost 4 bases and 2 bases, in that order; junction bases with no gene match: 7. The germline V gene has CDR1 MNHEY and CDR2 SVGEGT. The CDR3 totals 16 residues. The CDR3 is CASSSTGTGTYNEQFF. The DNA for the CDR3 is TGTGCCAGCAGTTCCACCGGGACAGGAACCTACAATGAGCAGTTCTTC.

This clone came up a few times. V is TRBV5-1 and J is TRBJ1-1; perhaps TRBD1 as D (5 bases). The V gene's germline CDR1 is SGHRS and CDR2 YFSETQ. Trimming pared 0 bases from V and 1 base from J, leaving 7 bases between. The CDR3 spans 14 residues. CDR3 in amino acids: CASSLEGWNTEAFF. The DNA of the CDR3 is TGCGCCAGCAGCTTGGAGGGGTGGAACACTGAAGCTTTCTTT. The full variable domain, completed using reference TRBV5-1 and TRBJ1-1, is KAGVTQTPRYLIKTRGQQVTLSCSPISGHRSVSWYQQTPGQGLQFLFEYFSETQRNKGNFPGRFSGRQFSNSRSEMNVSTLELGDSALYLCASSLEGWNTEAFFGQGTRLTVV.

The chain uses TRBV19 and TRBJ1-1, with D possibly being TRBD1 (5 bases). CDR1 is LNHDA, CDR2 SQIVND, per germline (reference sequence). V lost 8 bases to trimming and J lost 0 bases, with 13 bases between them. The CDR3 has 14 residues. CDR3 residues: CASRHPGMNTEAFF. The CDR3, as DNA: TGTGCCAGTCGTCACCCAGGGATGAACACTGAAGCTTTCTTT.

The chain has TRBV27 and TRBJ2-6; no reliable D call. V lost 4 bases and J lost 2, with 6 bases in between. CDR1 is MNHEY and CDR2 is SMNVEV in the germline V gene (reference sequence). The CDR3 contains 14 residues. CDR3 coding DNA: TGTGCCAGCAGTTATTCCACTGGGGCCAACGTCCTGACTTTC. This gives the protein CASSYSTGANVLTF.

The chain is built from TRBV27 and TRBJ1-3; possibly TRBD1 for D (6 bases). The CDR3 sequence is 14 residues long. From germline, CDR1 is MNHEY and CDR2 SMNVEV (reference sequence). Trimming left V 3 bases short and J 7 bases short, with 13 bases between. CDR3 loop: CASSFLDRGNTIYF. The DNA of the CDR3 is TGTGCCAGCAGTTTCCTGGACAGAGGTAACACCATATATTTT.

Here the CDR3 DNA reads TGTGCCAGCAGGGGTGGGACAGTAGCCACCGGGGAGCTGTTTTTT. Its protein is CASRGGTVATGELFF. The genes are TRBV6-5 and TRBJ2-2; 7 positions match TRBD1. V was pared by 6 bases and J by 4 bases, with 8 bases of the junction left unmatched. Germline V gene lookup returns CDR1 MNHEY and CDR2 SVGAGI. This CDR3 comprises 15 residues.

The chain combines TRBV6-5 with TRBJ2-7; D uncertain. Germline loops: CDR1 MNHEY, CDR2 SVGAGI. V lost 4 bases to trimming and J lost 3 bases, with 4 bases between them. There are 11 residues in the CDR3. For the CDR3, the DNA is TGTGCCAGCAGTTCCCTCTACGAGCAGTACTTC. Its translation is CASSSLYEQYF.

This rearrangement joins TRBV3-1 (or the pseudogene TRBV3-2) to TRBJ2-5, with 7 bases matching TRBD2. The CDR3 spans 13 residues. Per germline, CDR1 LGHDT and CDR2 YNNKEL (reference sequence). Trimming took 4 bases from V and 5 from J; bases not matched to a gene: 4. CDR3 sequence (DNA): TGTGCCAGCAGCCGGACTAGGTTTGAGACCCAGTACTTC. This translates into CASSRTRFETQYF.

The table lists this clone with a count of one. This chain connects TRBV19 to TRBJ1-3, with TRBD1 matching over 9 bases. With 6 bases clipped from V and 0 bases from J, the junction kept 12 bases outside the gene matches. CDR3 length equals 18 residues. From germline, CDR1 is LNHDA and CDR2 SQIVND (reference sequence). CDR3 sequence (DNA): TGTGCCAGTAGCCGCATTCGGACAGGGGCCCCCTCTGGAAACACCATATATTTT. This gives the protein CASSRIRTGAPSGNTIYF.

This clone was counted between two and nine times. The chain combines TRBV20-1 with TRBJ2-1; no firm D call. Germline V gene lookup returns CDR1 DFQATT and CDR2 SNEGSKA (reference sequence). V was cut by 2 bases and J by 7 bases, with 3 bases left in between. The length of the CDR3 is 10 residues. CDR3 bases: TGCAGTGCTAGACTAAATGAGCAGTTCTTC. This translates into CSARLNEQFF.

The chain couples TRBV28 to TRBJ1-6; D unclear. Germline V gene data show CDR1 as MDHEN and CDR2 as SYDVKM. Trimming removed 6 bases at V and 2 bases at J, with 14 bases between. This CDR3 has 16 residues. The CDR3 DNA follows: TGTGCCAGCAGCCCCCTTTGGGCAGCCTATAATTCACCCCTCCACTTT. Translating gives CASSPLWAAYNSPLHF.

The chain uses TRBV6-5 and TRBJ1-2; 8 bases fit TRBD1. V lost 10 bases to trimming and J lost 8 bases; unmatched junction nucleotides: 15. There are 14 residues in the CDR3. CDR1 and CDR2 (germline): MNHEY, SVGAGI. CDR3 in amino acids: CATTSQGATLGYTF. As DNA, the CDR3 is TGTGCCACCACTTCGCAGGGGGCCACTTTAGGCTACACCTTC.

This clone appeared a few times. V is TRBV4-2 and J is TRBJ2-3; 8 nucleotides align to TRBD2. V trimming: 0 bases; J trimming: 6 bases; junction bases outside the gene matches: 8. The germline CDR1 and CDR2 sequences are LGHNA and YNFKEQ. The CDR3 covers 16 residues. CDR3 protein: CASSQDKAGAGDTQYF. For the CDR3, the DNA is TGTGCCAGCAGCCAAGACAAAGCGGGGGCGGGGGATACGCAGTATTTT.

In its sample, this clone was seen once. The chain carries TRBV28 and TRBJ2-7, with TRBD1 matching over 7 bases. J lost 1 base, V lost 6 bases, and 6 bases had no gene match. The CDR3 runs to 14 residues. CDR1 is MDHEN and CDR2 is SYDVKM in the germline V gene. The CDR3 here is CASSSGQTSYEQYF. The CDR3 region has the DNA TGTGCCAGCAGCTCGGGACAGACGTCCTACGAGCAGTACTTC.

The chain links TRBV5-6 to TRBJ1-5, with a tentative D call TRBD1 (5 bases). Germline V gene data show CDR1 as SGHDT and CDR2 as YYEEEE. This CDR3 spans 15 amino acids. The V end was cut by 3 bases, the J end by 6 bases, with 16 bases between. The CDR3 region is CASSSFGGRAQPQHF. The CDR3 bases are TGTGCCAGCAGCTCTTTCGGGGGTAGAGCTCAGCCCCAGCATTTT.

The chain employs TRBV5-1 and TRBJ2-3; 10 positions match TRBD2. The J segment lost 9 bases and the V segment lost 0 bases, leaving 7 bases of the junction unmatched. Germline CDR1 reads SGHRS; CDR2 reads YFSETQ. This CDR3 has 15 amino acids. CDR3 region: CASSLGSSGSGTQYF. CDR3 coding DNA: TGCGCCAGCAGCTTGGGGTCTAGCGGGAGTGGAACGCAGTATTTT.

V is TRBV5-6 and J is TRBJ1-6, with TRBD1 matching 7 bases. V shed 0 bases and J 10 bases; nucleotides not matched to a gene: 1. The CDR3 runs to 13 residues. Germline CDR1 reads SGHDT; CDR2 reads YYEEEE. CDR3 DNA: TGTGCCAGCAGCTTGGTACAGGGGTCACCCCTCCACTTT. It codes for CASSLVQGSPLHF.

The rearrangement joins TRBV6-1 to TRBJ2-2, with TRBD2 matching over 7 bases. V was pared by 2 bases and J by 8 bases, with 14 bases of the junction left unmatched. Germline CDR1 is MNHNS and CDR2 is SASEGT. This CDR3 is 17 amino acids long. In DNA form, the CDR3 reads TGTGCCAGCAGTGAACTGTGGGGGGGAGTCGGGCCAGGGGAGCTGTTTTTT. This sequence encodes CASSELWGGVGPGELFF.

V usage is TRBV5-4 and J usage is TRBJ2-3; 7 bases align to TRBD2. CDR1 and CDR2 from the germline V gene are SGHNT and YYREEE (reference sequence). There are 16 residues in the CDR3. The V gene end was trimmed by 0 bases and the J gene end by 1 base; junction bases not matched to a gene: 5. The CDR3, as DNA: TGTGCCAGCAGCTTGGGATTAGCGGGTGGCACAGATACGCAGTATTTT. Translating gives CASSLGLAGGTDTQYF.

The chain links TRBV19 to TRBJ1-2; 8 bases align to TRBD1. The CDR3 is made up of 15 amino acids. Germline lookup yields CDR1 LNHDA and CDR2 SQIVND (reference sequence). V lost 5 bases and J lost 4; bases outside the gene matches: 9. CDR3 residues: CASSPGQGRLYGYTF. The CDR3 bases are TGTGCCAGTAGTCCCGGACAGGGTAGGCTCTATGGCTACACCTTC.

This rearrangement joins TRBV5-1 to TRBJ2-1, with TRBD2 as a possible D gene (6 bases). The ends were cut back, 3 bases at V and 4 bases at J, with 14 bases in the middle. The germline V gene encodes CDR1 SGHRS and CDR2 YFSETQ. The CDR3 is made up of 15 amino acids. CDR3 protein: CASSWLADTYNEQFF. The DNA for the CDR3 is TGCGCCAGCAGCTGGTTAGCGGATACATACAATGAGCAGTTCTTC.

The V and J genes are TRBV3-1 (or the pseudogene TRBV3-2) and TRBJ1-5, with a possible D match to TRBD1 (6 bases). Trimming took off 4 bases at V and 0 bases at J, with 7 bases between the two ends. The CDR3 runs 14 residues. Germline CDR1 and CDR2: LGHDT and YNNKEL (reference sequence). The CDR3 loop reads CASSPGASNQPQHF. CDR3 nucleotides: TGTGCCAGCAGCCCAGGGGCTAGCAATCAGCCCCAGCATTTT.